Presented here are 17 T cell receptor beta chains from one specimen sequenced in a study of T cell responses to AZD1222 COVID-19 vaccine. Sequencing used immunoSEQ multiplex PCR; TCRdb keeps in-frame clones, though not all of them. The sample has 85,000 to 130,000 clones, approximately 90% seen once. Sequenced here: peripheral blood, sampled on day 0 of AZD1222 vaccination. These receptor sequences come from an adult in good health.

The chain recombines TRBV5-6 with TRBJ1-5; D not certain. This CDR3 comprises 13 residues. Germline assignment: CDR1 SGHDT and CDR2 YYEEEE. Trimming took 0 bases from V and 7 from J, leaving 8 bases between them. This chain's CDR3 is CASSLDRGQPQHF. CDR3 in DNA: TGTGCCAGCAGCTTGGATCGGGGACAGCCCCAGCATTTT.

The chain recombines TRBV10-1 with TRBJ2-1; D is perhaps TRBD1 (5 bases). Looked up from germline, CDR1 is WNHNN and CDR2 is SYGVQD (reference sequence). CDR3 size: 18 residues. V lost 3 bases and J lost 0, with 18 bases in between. Here the CDR3 DNA reads TGCGCCAGCAGTGAAGGGATGGGGCTAGTGAGCTCCTACAATGAGCAGTTCTTC. It is translated as CASSEGMGLVSSYNEQFF.

The J gene is TRBJ1-2, the V gene TRBV12-5; possibly TRBD1 for D (6 bases). Germline V gene data show CDR1 as LGHNT and CDR2 as FRNRAP. The germline V and J ends were trimmed by 5 bases and 3 bases, with 19 bases remaining between them. The CDR3 sequence is 16 residues long. The CDR3 DNA reads as TGTGCTAGTGGTGCCCCACCCCGGGGGCCTGACTATGGCTACACCTTC. The encoded protein is CASGAPPRGPDYGYTF.

The chain links TRBV4-1 to TRBJ1-1; TRBD1 might be the D (6 bases). The CDR3 is made up of 12 amino acids. Trimming removed 7 bases at V and 7 bases at J, with 13 bases between. Germline CDR1 reads MGHRA; CDR2 reads YSYEKL. The CDR3 is CASTGQKHEAFF. In nucleotides, the CDR3 is TGCGCCAGCACCGGACAGAAGCATGAAGCTTTCTTT.

The V and J genes are TRBV5-1 and TRBJ2-7; the D gene is possibly TRBD2 (6 bases). The CDR3 extends over 16 amino acids. Germline CDR1 reads SGHRS; CDR2 reads YFSETQ. Trimming removed 0 bases at V and 2 bases at J, with 15 bases between. The CDR3 DNA reads TGCGCCAGCAGCTTGGGAACGACTAGTGGAGCCTACGAGCAGTACTTC. Translating it yields CASSLGTTSGAYEQYF.

This chain joins TRBV19 and TRBJ2-1, with D maybe TRBD2 (6 bases). Per germline, CDR1 LNHDA and CDR2 SQIVND (reference sequence). CDR3 length: 15 amino acids. The V end was cut by 2 bases, the J end by 7 bases, with 15 bases between. The CDR3 loop reads CASSINGGSRNEQFF. CDR3 coding DNA: TGTGCCAGTAGTATAAATGGGGGGTCAAGAAATGAGCAGTTCTTC.

This chain uses TRBV29-1 with TRBJ1-1; D unclear. Germline loops: CDR1 SQVTM, CDR2 ANQGSEA. Trimming removed 4 bases at V and 2 bases at J, with 11 bases between. The CDR3 runs 13 residues. CDR3 nucleotide sequence: TGCAGCGTTGTCTTAGGTGGAAACACTGAAGCTTTCTTT. Its protein is CSVVLGGNTEAFF. The entire variable domain, with the rest obtained from reference TRBV29-1 and TRBJ1-1, is as follows: SAVISQKPSRDICQRGTSLTIQCQVDSQVTMMFWYRQQPGQSLTLIATANQGSEATYESGFVIDKFPISRPNLTFSTLTVSNMSPEDSSIYLCSVVLGGNTEAFFGQGTRLTVV.

This chain links TRBV19 with TRBJ2-2, with D maybe TRBD2 (7 bases). The V end lost 7 bases, the J end lost 7 bases, and 19 bases lay between the germline ends. Per the germline V gene, CDR1 is LNHDA and CDR2 is SQIVND (reference sequence). The CDR3 runs 15 residues. CDR3 nucleotide sequence: TGTGCCAGTATGAGAGTGGGGGGGCTCAGCGGGGAGCTGTTTTTT. Translated, it gives CASMRVGGLSGELFF.

This clone appeared a single time. The V call is TRBV18, the J call TRBJ1-2; D gene unclear. Trimming pared 3 bases from V and 8 bases from J, leaving 16 bases between. CDR3 length equals 14 residues. Germline loops: CDR1 KGHSH, CDR2 LQKENI. The DNA of the CDR3 is TGTGCCAGCTCACCGATGATCCCCGAGTTAGGCTACACCTTC. Its protein product is CASSPMIPELGYTF.

The chain is built from TRBV4-1 and TRBJ2-3, with 9 bases lining up with TRBD2. Germline-derived CDR1 and CDR2 are MGHRA and YSYEKL. The CDR3 is made up of 15 amino acids. Trimming at V came to 4 bases and at J to 1 base, leaving 3 bases not matched to a gene. CDR3 sequence: CASSLSSGGTDTQYF. DNA of the CDR3: TGCGCCAGCAGCCTTTCTAGCGGGGGCACAGATACGCAGTATTTT.

The chain links TRBV5-1 to TRBJ1-1, with D possibly being TRBD1 (5 bases). Trimming shortened V by 4 bases and J by 0 bases, and 10 bases separated the two germline ends. Germline V gene sequence: CDR1 SGHRS, CDR2 YFSETQ. This CDR3 contains 14 residues. The CDR3 region has the DNA TGCGCCAGCAGCGGCGGACAACTGAACACTGAAGCTTTCTTT. Its protein product is CASSGGQLNTEAFF.

This CDR3 reads CASSNRDRSNEKLFF. CDR3 nucleotides: TGTGCCAGTAGTAACCGGGATCGAAGTAATGAAAAACTGTTTTTT. The chain links TRBV19 to TRBJ1-4; D unclear. The CDR3 has 15 amino acids. The germline V gene encodes CDR1 LNHDA and CDR2 SQIVND (reference sequence). The V and J ends lost 4 bases and 4 bases respectively, with 13 bases between them.

V is TRBV27 and J is TRBJ1-1; 10 bases are a match to TRBD1. The CDR3 consists of 14 residues. J lost 5 bases, V lost 10 bases, and 10 bases had no gene match. CDR1 and CDR2 from the germline V gene are MNHEY and SMNVEV (reference sequence). For the CDR3, the DNA is TGTGCCACCAGGACAGGGGGGGTTGGTACTGAAGCTTTCTTT. Protein product: CATRTGGVGTEAFF.

Comments on this clone: This CDR3 is also generated by other DNA sequences in the sample. V is TRBV11-2 and J is TRBJ1-1; D is undetermined. Deletions cut 6 bases from V and 11 bases from J, with 13 bases between. This CDR3 has 11 amino acids. CDR1 is SGHAT and CDR2 is FQNNGV in the germline V gene. The CDR3 loop reads CASRHPSEAFF. As DNA, the CDR3 is TGTGCCAGCAGACATCCTTCCGAGGCTTTCTTT.

V usage is TRBV5-6 and J usage is TRBJ1-4, with 8 bases aligning to TRBD1. The V gene's germline CDR1 is SGHDT and CDR2 YYEEEE. V gave up 3 bases and J gave up 7 bases; unmatched junction bases: 11. The length of the CDR3 is 16 residues. The CDR3 sequence: CASSWGTWTGSEKLFF. DNA of the CDR3: TGTGCCAGCAGCTGGGGAACCTGGACAGGGAGTGAAAAACTGTTTTTT.

The gene calls are TRBV24-1 and TRBJ1-4; tentatively, D is TRBD1 (6 bases). The CDR3 contains 16 residues. CDR1 is KGHDR and CDR2 is SFDVKD in the germline V gene. V was cut by 4 bases and J by 7 bases, with 18 bases left in between. CDR3 sequence: CATSELNRELGEKLFF. Here the CDR3 DNA reads TGTGCCACCAGTGAACTGAACAGGGAATTGGGTGAAAAACTGTTTTTT.

V gene TRBV4-1 combines with J gene TRBJ2-7; TRBD1 might be the D (5 bases). The CDR3 is 17 residues long. Germline loops: CDR1 MGHRA, CDR2 YSYEKL. V was trimmed by 1 base and J by 2 bases, leaving 18 bases between them. The CDR3 reads CASSQVKSYRSTYEQYF. The CDR3 DNA is TGCGCCAGCAGCCAAGTCAAGTCATACAGGTCGACCTACGAGCAGTACTTC.